One and the same sample provided the 14 T cell receptor beta chains below, sequenced in a study of T-cell reconstitution after alpha-beta-depleted transplantation in children. Unique molecular identifiers were built into the TCRbeta library. TCRdb processed the PCR reads anew with MiXCR; each CDR3 protein has one entry. The repertoire holds about 980,000 distinct CDR3 sequences, with about 26% as singletons. The material sequenced was PBMCs, mostly from graft donor cells, taken 360 days after TCRalphabeta/CD19-depleted stem cell transplant. Receptors originate from a boy under two years old who had a stem cell transplant for SCID, so the T cells may come from the graft donor.

The chain uses TRBV18 and TRBJ2-7; D might be TRBD1 or TRBD2, each matching 5 bases. The CDR3 is 15 amino acids. Trimming shortened V by 3 bases and J by 1 base, and 13 bases separated the two germline ends. Germline values: CDR1 KGHSH, CDR2 LQKENI. The CDR3 DNA reads TGTGCCAGCTCACCGGCCGGGACCTCGTCCTACGAGCAGTACTTC. It codes for CASSPAGTSSYEQYF.

The chain carries TRBV1 and TRBJ2-3; the D call in the table, TRBD2, was not verified against the DNA. TRBV1 corresponds to a pseudogene. The CDR3 spans 19 residues. The DNA of the CDR3 is TGCACCAGCAGCCAAGATCCGACTAGCGGGGGCCCCGGAACAGATACGCAGTATTTT. This translates into CTSSQDPTSGGPGTDTQYF.

This clonotype was observed a handful of times. The chain uses TRBV5-1 and TRBJ2-7, with 10 bases aligning to TRBD1. The V and J ends lost 4 bases and 3 bases, in that order; junction bases with no gene match: 7. Germline lookup yields CDR1 SGHRS and CDR2 YFSETQ. This CDR3 has 15 residues. In DNA, the CDR3 is TGCGCCAGCAGCCAGACAGGACAGGGGGTCTACGAGCAGTACTTC. It encodes CASSQTGQGVYEQYF.

This clonotype was detected many times. This rearrangement joins TRBV7-8 to TRBJ2-1, with TRBD1 identical over 10 bases. The length of the CDR3 is 17 residues. Germline trimming cut 5 bases from V and 0 bases from J; bases unmatched to any gene: 7. Germline CDR1 is SGHVS and CDR2 is FQNEAQ. The CDR3 spells CASSPRQGASSYNEQFF. In DNA, the CDR3 is TGTGCCAGCAGCCCACGACAGGGGGCTTCCTCCTACAATGAGCAGTTCTTC. Full variable domain (outside the CDR3, taken from reference TRBV7-8 and TRBJ2-1): GAGVSQSPRYKVAKRGQDVALRCDPISGHVSLFWYQQALGQGPEFLTYFQNEAQLDKSGLPSDRFFAERPEGSVSTLKIQRTQQEDSAVYLCASSPRQGASSYNEQFFGPGTRLTVL.

The chain couples TRBV12-3 or TRBV12-4 to TRBJ1-3; D gene ambiguous. The V end was cut by 1 base, the J end by 0 bases, with 10 bases between. The CDR3 is 16 amino acids. In DNA, the CDR3 is TGTGCCAGCAGTTTAGGGCACGGTTACTCTGGAAACACCATATATTTT. This encodes CASSLGHGYSGNTIYF.

This chain connects TRBV20-1 to TRBJ2-1; 8 positions agree with TRBD1. Germline V gene data show CDR1 as DFQATT and CDR2 as SNEGSKA (reference sequence). The length of the CDR3 is 12 residues. V lost 8 bases to trimming and J lost 9 bases; unmatched junction nucleotides: 9. CDR3 loop: CSIRTGRGEQFF. CDR3 DNA: TGCAGTATCAGGACAGGGCGGGGTGAGCAGTTCTTC.

The chain recombines TRBV5-6 with TRBJ2-3; D gene unclear. V was pared by 0 bases and J by 2 bases, with 16 bases between. Germline loops: CDR1 SGHDT, CDR2 YYEEEE. The CDR3 runs 17 residues. CDR3 in amino acids: CASSLGRTLMITDTQYF. In DNA, the CDR3 is TGTGCCAGCAGCTTGGGAAGGACCCTTATGATCACAGATACGCAGTATTTT.

The gene calls are TRBV11-1 and TRBJ2-1; D remains ambiguous. Per germline, CDR1 SGHAT and CDR2 FQDESV (reference sequence). The CDR3 loop spans 19 amino acids. V was trimmed by 0 bases and J by 3 bases, leaving 21 bases between them. In nucleotides, the CDR3 is TGTGCCAGCAGCTTAGCGTGGGTGGGCAGTGGGTCGGTCTACAATGAGCAGTTCTTC. It codes for CASSLAWVGSGSVYNEQFF.

The rearrangement joins TRBV6-1 to TRBJ2-7, with TRBD2 identical over 12 bases. The CDR3 length is 17 residues. Germline V gene data show CDR1 as MNHNS and CDR2 as SASEGT. V gave up 8 bases and J gave up 3 bases; unmatched junction bases: 14. CDR3 in amino acids: CASSHGLAGKVGYEQYF. For the CDR3, the DNA is TGTGCCAGCTCACACGGACTAGCGGGGAAAGTAGGCTACGAGCAGTACTTC.

This clonotype was found many times. V is TRBV7-9 and J is TRBJ2-1, with D unresolved. The CDR3 covers 19 residues. Germline CDR1 is SEHNR and CDR2 is FQNEAQ (reference sequence). Trimming shortened V by 5 bases and J by 0 bases, and 23 bases separated the two germline ends. CDR3 nucleotide sequence: TGTGCCAGCAGCCCCCCGCAGTGGGGTCCTTCCATCTCCTACAATGAGCAGTTCTTC. It codes for CASSPPQWGPSISYNEQFF.

This clonotype was counted only a few times. J is TRBJ2-5 and V is TRBV7-9; TRBD2 is a possible D gene (6 bases). Trimming pared 5 bases from V and 5 bases from J, leaving 15 bases between. Looked up from germline, CDR1 is SEHNR and CDR2 is FQNEAQ (reference sequence). The CDR3 spans 14 residues. The CDR3 DNA reads TGTGCCAGCAGCGTAACCCGGGGGTGGGAGACCCAGTACTTC. The encoded protein is CASSVTRGWETQYF.

The table lists this clonotype with a few counts. The V gene is TRBV9, the J gene TRBJ2-5; unclear D gene. The CDR3 has 15 amino acids. The V gene lost 0 bases and the J gene lost 3 bases, with 12 bases spanning the gap. From germline, CDR1 is SGDLS and CDR2 YYNGEE. CDR3 protein: CASSVGPDPKETQYF. The CDR3, as DNA: TGTGCCAGCAGCGTAGGGCCGGACCCAAAAGAGACCCAGTACTTC.

The V call is TRBV2, the J call TRBJ1-5; no definite D call. The V gene's germline CDR1 is SNHLY and CDR2 FYNNEI. V was pared by 0 bases and J by 9 bases, with 9 bases between. This CDR3 is 13 amino acids long. The CDR3 region has the DNA TGTGCCAGCAGTGAAGCGCCTCGTTGGCCCCAGCATTTT. Amino acids: CASSEAPRWPQHF.

Only a few counts were recorded for this clonotype. The chain combines TRBV20-1 with TRBJ2-7; the D gene is possibly TRBD2 (7 bases). V was cut by 5 bases and J by 3 bases, with 20 bases left in between. Germline-derived CDR1 and CDR2 are DFQATT and SNEGSKA (reference sequence). This CDR3 spans 15 amino acids. Here the CDR3 reads CSAHRFLGGGYEQYF. CDR3 bases: TGCAGTGCTCACCGTTTCTTAGGGGGGGGCTACGAGCAGTACTTC.